This TCR beta chain emerged from a study of CD8 T cells in ankylosing spondylitis. The CDR3 runs 11 residues. Trimming pared 4 bases from V and 3 bases from J, leaving 3 bases between. Per the germline V gene, CDR1 is SEHNR and CDR2 is FQNEAQ (reference sequence). Only a few counts were recorded for this clonotype. Its antigen remains unknown. General study results and limits: A TCR beta motif of 7 to 9 highly homologous variants seemed to mark ankylosing spondylitis blood.

Libraries of TCR beta came from quantitative 5'-RACE with molecular barcodes. TCRdb used MiXCR to reprocess the 5' RACE reads, holding one entry per CDR3 protein. The table includes approximately 100,000 distinct CDR3 sequences, 8% to 10% detected once. The sequence was obtained from a male donor with ankylosing spondylitis or in good health (not recorded which). This chain connects TRBV7-9 to TRBJ1-1; no firm D call. Sequences were obtained from blood, either unsorted or a sorted T cell fraction (not recorded which). CDR3 coding DNA: TGTGCCAGCAGCTCGGACACTGAAGCTTTCTTT. It encodes CASSSDTEAFF.